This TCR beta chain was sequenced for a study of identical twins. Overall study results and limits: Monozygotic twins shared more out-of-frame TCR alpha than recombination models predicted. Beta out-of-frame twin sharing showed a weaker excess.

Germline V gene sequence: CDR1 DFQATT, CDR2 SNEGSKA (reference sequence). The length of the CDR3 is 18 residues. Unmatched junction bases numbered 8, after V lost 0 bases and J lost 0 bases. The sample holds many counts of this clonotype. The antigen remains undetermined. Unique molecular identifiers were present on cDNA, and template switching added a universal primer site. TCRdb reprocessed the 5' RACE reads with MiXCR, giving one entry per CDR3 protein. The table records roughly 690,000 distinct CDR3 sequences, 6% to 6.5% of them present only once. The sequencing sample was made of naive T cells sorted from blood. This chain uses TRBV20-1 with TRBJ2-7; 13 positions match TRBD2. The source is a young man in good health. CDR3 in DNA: TGCAGTGCTAGAGATCCGGGACTAGCGGGAACCAGCTCCTACGAGCAGTACTTC. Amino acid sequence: CSARDPGLAGTSSYEQYF.